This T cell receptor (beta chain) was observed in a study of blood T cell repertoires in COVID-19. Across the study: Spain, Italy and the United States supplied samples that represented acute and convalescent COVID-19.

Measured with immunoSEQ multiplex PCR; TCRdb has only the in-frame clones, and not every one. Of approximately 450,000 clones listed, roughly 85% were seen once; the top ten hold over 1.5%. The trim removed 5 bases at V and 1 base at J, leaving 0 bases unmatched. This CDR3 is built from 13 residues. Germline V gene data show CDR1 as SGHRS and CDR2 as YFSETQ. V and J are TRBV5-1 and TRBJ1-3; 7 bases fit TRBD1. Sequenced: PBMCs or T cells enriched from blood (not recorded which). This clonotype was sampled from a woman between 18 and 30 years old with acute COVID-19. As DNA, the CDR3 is TGCGCCAGCAGGGACAGGTCTGGAAACACCATATATTTT. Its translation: CASRDRSGNTIYF. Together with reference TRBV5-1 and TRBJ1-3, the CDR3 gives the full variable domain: KAGVTQTPRYLIKTRGQQVTLSCSPISGHRSVSWYQQTPGQGLQFLFEYFSETQRNKGNFPGRFSGRQFSNSRSEMNVSTLELGDSALYLCASRDRSGNTIYFGEGSWLTVV.